This TCR beta chain was sequenced for a study of chemoradiotherapy in HPV16-positive cancers. CDR3 length equals 15 residues. The germline gives CDR1 SGHTA, CDR2 FQGNSA. With V trimmed by 6 bases and J by 4 bases, 7 bases remained unmatched. The method was immunoSEQ multiplex PCR; TCRdb's version includes in-frame clones alone and lacks a portion of them. The data hold approximately 30,000 clones, with 88% observed a single time. This receptor was obtained from a human donor with HPV-associated anogenital cancer. This chain connects TRBV7-2 to TRBJ2-1; 9 bases are shared with TRBD2. This specimen consisted of blood, obtained from a patient who underwent chemoradiotherapy. The CDR3 sequence is CASSLTSGPYNEQFF. DNA of the CDR3: TGTGCCAGCAGTTTGACTAGCGGACCTTACAATGAGCAGTTCTTC.